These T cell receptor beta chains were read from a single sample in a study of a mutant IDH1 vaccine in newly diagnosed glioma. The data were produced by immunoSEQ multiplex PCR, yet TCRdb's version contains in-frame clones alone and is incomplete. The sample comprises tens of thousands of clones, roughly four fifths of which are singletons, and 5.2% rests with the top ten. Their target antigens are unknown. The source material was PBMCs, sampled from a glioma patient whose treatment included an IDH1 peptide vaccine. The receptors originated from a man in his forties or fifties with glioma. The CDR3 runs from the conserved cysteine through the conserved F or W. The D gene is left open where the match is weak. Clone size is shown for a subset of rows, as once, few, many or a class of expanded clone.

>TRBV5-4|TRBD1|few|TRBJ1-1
TGTGCCAGCAGTTGGGACAGGGGAGCTTTCTTT
CASSWDRGAFF
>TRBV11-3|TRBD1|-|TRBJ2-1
TGTGCCAGCAGCTTGCGGACAGGGGAGAATGAGCAGTTCTTC
CASSLRTGENEQFF
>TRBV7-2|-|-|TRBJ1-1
TGTGCCAGCAGCTTATTGCGAGGACCAGCTTTCTTT
CASSLLRGPAFF
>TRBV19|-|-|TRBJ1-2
TGTGCCAGTAGTATATCGGTCTATGGCTACACCTTC
CASSISVYGYTF
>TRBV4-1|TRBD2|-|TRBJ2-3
TGCGCCAGCAGCCAAGATGAGGGACTAGCGGGAGCGTCTAGCACAGATACGCAGTATTTT
CASSQDEGLAGASSTDTQYF
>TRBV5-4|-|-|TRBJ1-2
TGTGCCAGCAGCATCGGGCAGCTGGGGGCTGGTTATGGCTACACCTTC
CASSIGQLGAGYGYTF
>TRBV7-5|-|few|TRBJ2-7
TGTGCCAGAAGCTTTTACCAGGACGGCTACGAGCAGTACTTC
CARSFYQDGYEQYF
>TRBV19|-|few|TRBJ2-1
TGTGCCAGTAGTATGGGAGCGGTGGCCTACAATGAGCAGTTCTTC
CASSMGAVAYNEQFF
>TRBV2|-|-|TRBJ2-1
TGTGCCAGCAGCAGGACAGAAAATGAGCAGTTCTTC
CASSRTENEQFF
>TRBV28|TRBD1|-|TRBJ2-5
TGTGCCAGCAGTCCCATCCCGGGACAGGGGAGAGTCTTATGGAAGGAGACCCAGTACTTC
CASSPIPGQGRVLWKETQYF
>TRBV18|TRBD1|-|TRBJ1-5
TGTGCCAGCTCTCCAATTGGACAGGGCCTGAATCAGCCCCAGCATTTT
CASSPIGQGLNQPQHF
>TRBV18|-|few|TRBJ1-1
TGTGCCAGCTCACCACCAGGTGGGGCTGAAGCTTTCTTT
CASSPPGGAEAFF
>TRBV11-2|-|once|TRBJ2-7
TGTGCCAGCAGCTTAGGTGAGAGGGTCGAGCAGTACTTC
CASSLGERVEQYF
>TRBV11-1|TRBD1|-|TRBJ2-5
TGTGCCAGCAGCTCAGGACAGGGGGGGAACCAAGAGACCCAGTACTTC
CASSSGQGGNQETQYF
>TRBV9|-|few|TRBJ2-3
TGTGCCAGCAGCGTAGATGCGGCAGATACGCAGTATTTT
CASSVDAADTQYF
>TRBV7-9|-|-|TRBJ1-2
TGTGCCAGCAGCTTAGCGATCCAGTTTGGTACTGGCTACACCTTC
CASSLAIQFGTGYTF
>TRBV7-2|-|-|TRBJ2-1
TGTGCCAGCAGCTTAGCGGGGGGGGCAGAGCAGTTCTTC
CASSLAGGAEQFF
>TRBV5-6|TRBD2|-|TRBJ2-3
TGTGCCAGCAGCTTGGAGGGGACTAGCGGGAGTGTGTATTTT
CASSLEGTSGSVYF
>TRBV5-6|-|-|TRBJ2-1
TGTGCCAGCAGCTTGGGACTTATCTCCTACAATGAGCAGTTCTTC
CASSLGLISYNEQFF
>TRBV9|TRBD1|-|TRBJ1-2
TGTGCCAGCAGCCGCCAACGGACAGGTCGACCCTATGGCTACACCTTC
CASSRQRTGRPYGYTF
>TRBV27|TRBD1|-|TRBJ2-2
TGTGCCAGCAGTGGCGGACAGGGACCGAACACCGGGGAGCTGTTTTTT
CASSGGQGPNTGELFF
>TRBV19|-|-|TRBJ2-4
TGTGCCAGTAGTATAGTACAGGGTGTCGCCAAAAACATTCAGTACTTC
CASSIVQGVAKNIQYF
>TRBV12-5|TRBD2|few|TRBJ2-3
TGTGCTAGTGGTTTGGCCCGGGGGGACCAAACTAGCACAGATACGCAGTATTTT
CASGLARGDQTSTDTQYF
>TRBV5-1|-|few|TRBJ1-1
TGCGCCAGCAGCTTATGGGGCGCAGGGACTGAAGCTTTCTTT
CASSLWGAGTEAFF
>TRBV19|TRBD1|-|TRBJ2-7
TGTGCCAGTAGTAGGGGACAGGCGATCTTATACGAGCAGTACTTC
CASSRGQAILYEQYF
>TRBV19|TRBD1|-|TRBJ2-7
TGTGCCAGTAGTCCAAGACAGGGAGCGGTCGAGCAGTACTTC
CASSPRQGAVEQYF
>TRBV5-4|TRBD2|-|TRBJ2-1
TGTGCCAGCAGTCGAAGCGGGAGGGCGGGAAATGAGCAGTTCTTC
CASSRSGRAGNEQFF
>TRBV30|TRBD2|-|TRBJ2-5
TGTGCCTGGAGTGTAGGACTAGCGGGTTCTGGGGCCCAGTACTTC
CAWSVGLAGSGAQYF
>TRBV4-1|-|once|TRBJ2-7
TGCGCCAGCAGCCCAAGACTTGGCGAGCAGTACTTC
CASSPRLGEQYF
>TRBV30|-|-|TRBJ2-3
TGTGCCTGGAGTGTAATGGGGGGTACGCAGTATTTT
CAWSVMGGTQYF
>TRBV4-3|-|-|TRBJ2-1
TGCGCCAGCAGCCAAGATGGGGGTAGCCCACTTTACAATGAGCAGTTCTTC
CASSQDGGSPLYNEQFF
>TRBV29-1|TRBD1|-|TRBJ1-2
TGCAGCGTTGGGGGGACAGGGGGTGTAAATGGCTACACCTTC
CSVGGTGGVNGYTF
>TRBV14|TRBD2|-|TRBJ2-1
TGTGCCAGCAGCCACCGGGGCAGGGGACTAGCGGGCAATGAGCAGTTCTTC
CASSHRGRGLAGNEQFF
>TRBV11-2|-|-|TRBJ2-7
TGTGCCAGCAGCCTAAATGCCGAGCAGTACTTC
CASSLNAEQYF
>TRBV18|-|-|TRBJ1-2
TGTGCCAGCTCACCAGTTTTGGCAGATTACACCTTC
CASSPVLADYTF
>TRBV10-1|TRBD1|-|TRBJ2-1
TGCGCCAGCAGTGAAAAAGCCGGGACAGGGACCAATGAGCAGTTCTTC
CASSEKAGTGTNEQFF
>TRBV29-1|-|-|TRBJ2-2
TGCAGCGTTGGGGGTCCCGGGGAGCTGTTTTTT
CSVGGPGELFF
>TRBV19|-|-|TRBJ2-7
TGTGCCAGTAGTGGGGCAGGGGTAAGGAAGCAGTACTTC
CASSGAGVRKQYF
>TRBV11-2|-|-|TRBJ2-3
TGTGCCAGCAGCCTTACAGATACGCAGTATTTT
CASSLTDTQYF
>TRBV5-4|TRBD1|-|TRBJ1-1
TGTGCCAGCAGCATAAATCCCAGGGGGGGCACTGAAGCTTTCTTT
CASSINPRGGTEAFF
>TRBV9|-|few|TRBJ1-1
TGTGCCAGCAGCGTAGCAAAGGGACTGCTCAACACTGAAGCTTTCTTT
CASSVAKGLLNTEAFF
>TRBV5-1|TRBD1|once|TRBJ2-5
TGCGCCAGCAGCTTACGGGACAGCCGACAAGAGACCCAGTACTTC
CASSLRDSRQETQYF
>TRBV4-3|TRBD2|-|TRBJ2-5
TGCGCCAGCAGCCAAGCGGGAGGGCCAGGGGAGACCCAGTACTTC
CASSQAGGPGETQYF